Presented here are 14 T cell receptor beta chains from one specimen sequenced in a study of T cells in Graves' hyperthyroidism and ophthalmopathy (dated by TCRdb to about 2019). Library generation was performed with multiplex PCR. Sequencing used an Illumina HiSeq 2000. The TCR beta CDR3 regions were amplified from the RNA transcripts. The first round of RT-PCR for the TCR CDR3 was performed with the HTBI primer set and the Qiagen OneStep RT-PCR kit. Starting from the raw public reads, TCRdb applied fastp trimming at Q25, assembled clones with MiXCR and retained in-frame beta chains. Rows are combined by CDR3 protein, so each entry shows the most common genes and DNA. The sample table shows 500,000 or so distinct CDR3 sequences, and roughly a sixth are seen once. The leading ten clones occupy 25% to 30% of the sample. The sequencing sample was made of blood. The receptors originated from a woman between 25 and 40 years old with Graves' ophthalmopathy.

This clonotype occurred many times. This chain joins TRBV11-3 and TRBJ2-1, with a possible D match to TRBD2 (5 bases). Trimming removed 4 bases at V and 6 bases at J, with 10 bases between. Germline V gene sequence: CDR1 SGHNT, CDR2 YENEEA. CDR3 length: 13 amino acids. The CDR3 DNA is TGTGCCAGCAGCTCCGGACGGGGCAATGAGCAGTTCTTC. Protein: CASSSGRGNEQFF.

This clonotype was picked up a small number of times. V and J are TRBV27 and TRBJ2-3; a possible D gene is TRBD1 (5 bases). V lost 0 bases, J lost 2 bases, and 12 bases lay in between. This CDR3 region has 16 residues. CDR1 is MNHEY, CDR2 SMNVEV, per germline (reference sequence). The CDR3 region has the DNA TGTGCCAGCAGTTTATCCCTCCCCAGGGTCACAGATACGCAGTATTTT. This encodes CASSLSLPRVTDTQYF.

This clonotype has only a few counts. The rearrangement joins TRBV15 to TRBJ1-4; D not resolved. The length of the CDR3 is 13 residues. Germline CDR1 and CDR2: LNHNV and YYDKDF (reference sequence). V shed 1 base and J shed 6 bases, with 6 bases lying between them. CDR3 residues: CATSRAVDEKLFF. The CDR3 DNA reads TGTGCCACCAGCAGAGCGGTGGATGAAAAACTGTTTTTT.

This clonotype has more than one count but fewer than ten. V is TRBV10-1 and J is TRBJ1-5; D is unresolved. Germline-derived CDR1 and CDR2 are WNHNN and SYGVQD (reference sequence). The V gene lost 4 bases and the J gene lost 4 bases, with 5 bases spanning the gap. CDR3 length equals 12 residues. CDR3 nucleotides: TGCGCCAGCAGTGGGGAGAATCAGCCCCAGCATTTT. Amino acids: CASSGENQPQHF.

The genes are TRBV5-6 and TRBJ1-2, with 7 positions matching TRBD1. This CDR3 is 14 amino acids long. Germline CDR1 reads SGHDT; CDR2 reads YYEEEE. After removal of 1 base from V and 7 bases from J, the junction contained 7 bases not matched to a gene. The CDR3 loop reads CASSLRDREGGYTF. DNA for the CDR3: TGTGCCAGCAGCTTGCGAGACAGGGAGGGTGGCTACACCTTC.

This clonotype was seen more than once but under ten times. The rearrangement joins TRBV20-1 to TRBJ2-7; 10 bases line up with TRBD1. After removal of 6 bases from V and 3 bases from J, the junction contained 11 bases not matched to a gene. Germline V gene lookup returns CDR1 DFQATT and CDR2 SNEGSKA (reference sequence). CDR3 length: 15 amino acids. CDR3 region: CSAGTGDLGFYEQYF. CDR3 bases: TGCAGTGCGGGGACAGGGGATCTGGGCTTCTACGAGCAGTACTTC.

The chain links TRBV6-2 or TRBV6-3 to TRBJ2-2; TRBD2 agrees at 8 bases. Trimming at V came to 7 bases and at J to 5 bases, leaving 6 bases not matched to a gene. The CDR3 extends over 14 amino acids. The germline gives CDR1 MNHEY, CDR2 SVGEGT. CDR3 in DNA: TGTGCCAGCATGGGCGGGAGGACTACCGGGGAGCTGTTTTTT. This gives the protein CASMGGRTTGELFF.

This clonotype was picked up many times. CDR3 in amino acids: CATSRDQVRGGYTF. For the CDR3, the DNA is TGTGCCACCAGCAGAGATCAGGTGCGGGGTGGCTACACCTTC. V gene TRBV15 combines with J gene TRBJ1-2; the D is unclear. The CDR3 runs to 14 residues. Germline V gives CDR1 LNHNV, CDR2 YYDKDF (reference sequence). V gave up 0 bases and J gave up 7 bases, with 12 bases separating them.

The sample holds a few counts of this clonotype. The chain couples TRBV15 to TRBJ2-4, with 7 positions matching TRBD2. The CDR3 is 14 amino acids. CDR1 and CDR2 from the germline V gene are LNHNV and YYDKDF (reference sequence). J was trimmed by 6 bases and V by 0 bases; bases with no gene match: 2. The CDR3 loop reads CATSRDPGGNIQYF. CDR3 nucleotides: TGTGCCACCAGCAGAGATCCGGGGGGAAACATTCAGTACTTC.

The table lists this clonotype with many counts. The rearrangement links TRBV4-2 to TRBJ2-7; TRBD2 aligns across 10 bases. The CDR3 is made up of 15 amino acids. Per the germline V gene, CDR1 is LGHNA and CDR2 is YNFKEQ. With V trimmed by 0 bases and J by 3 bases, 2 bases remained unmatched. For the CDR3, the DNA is TGTGCCAGCAGCCAAGAACGGACTAGCGGCTACGAGCAGTACTTC. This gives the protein CASSQERTSGYEQYF.

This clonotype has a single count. CDR3 coding DNA: TGCGCCAGCAGCCTCCTATTAGTGCTCTTCTCCTACAATGAGCAGTTCTTC. It specifies CASSLLLVLFSYNEQFF. The chain joins TRBV4-1 to TRBJ2-1; D gene unclear. Germline lookup yields CDR1 MGHRA and CDR2 YSYEKL. This CDR3 is 17 amino acids long. V was shortened by 4 bases and J by 0 bases, with 16 bases between the two germline ends.

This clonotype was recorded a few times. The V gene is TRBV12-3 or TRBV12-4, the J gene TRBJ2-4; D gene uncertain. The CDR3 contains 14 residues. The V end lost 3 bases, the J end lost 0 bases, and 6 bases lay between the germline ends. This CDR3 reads CASSFSVAKNIQYF. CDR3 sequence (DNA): TGTGCCAGCAGTTTCTCCGTAGCCAAAAACATTCAGTACTTC.

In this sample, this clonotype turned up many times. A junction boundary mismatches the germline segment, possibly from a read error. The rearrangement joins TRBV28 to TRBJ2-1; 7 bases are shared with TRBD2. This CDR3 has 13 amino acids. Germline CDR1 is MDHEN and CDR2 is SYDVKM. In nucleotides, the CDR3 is TGTGCCAGCAGGGGGGGGTCCTTCAATGAGCAGTTCTTC. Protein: CASRGGSFNEQFF.

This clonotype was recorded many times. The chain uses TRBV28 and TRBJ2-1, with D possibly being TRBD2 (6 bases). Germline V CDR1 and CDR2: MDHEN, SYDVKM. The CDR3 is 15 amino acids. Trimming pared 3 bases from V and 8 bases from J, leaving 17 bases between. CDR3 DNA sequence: TGTGCCAGCAGTTTGATGGCGGGACTGGTTGATGAGCAGTTCTTC. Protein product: CASSLMAGLVDEQFF.